A single sample gave rise to the 17 T cell receptor beta chains below, sequenced in a study of T-cell reconstitution after alpha-beta-depleted transplantation in children. Researchers prepared the TCRbeta library using unique molecular identifiers, the study reports. Each CDR3 protein is one row after TCRdb ran MiXCR on the PCR reads. This sample has hundreds of thousands of distinct CDR3 sequences, with 9.5% to 13% found just once. Sequenced material: PBMCs, taken before TCRalphabeta/CD19-depleted stem cell transplant. These receptors originate from a boy in the first two years of life with acute myeloid leukemia, due to receive a stem cell transplant.

This clonotype was recorded at least ten times. V is TRBV7-8 and J is TRBJ1-1; perhaps TRBD1 as D (5 bases). Germline V gene sequence: CDR1 SGHVS, CDR2 FQNEAQ. Trimming took off 8 bases at V and 1 base at J, with 17 bases between the two ends. This CDR3 has 15 residues. The CDR3 is CASFLGGSENTEAFF. The CDR3 DNA reads as TGTGCCAGCTTCCTCGGGGGATCAGAGAACACTGAAGCTTTCTTT. Full variable domain (missing parts from reference TRBV7-8 and TRBJ1-1): GAGVSQSPRYKVAKRGQDVALRCDPISGHVSLFWYQQALGQGPEFLTYFQNEAQLDKSGLPSDRFFAERPEGSVSTLKIQRTQQEDSAVYLCASFLGGSENTEAFFGQGTRLTVV.

This clonotype was recorded at least ten times. Sequence at one end of the junction differs from germline and may be a read error. The rearrangement links TRBV7-2 to TRBJ2-2; 13 nucleotides align to TRBD2. Germline V CDR1 and CDR2: SGHTA, FQGNSA. The CDR3 contains 17 residues. The CDR3 here is CASSFPGLAGNTGELFF. The CDR3 region has the DNA TGTGCCAGCAGCTTTCCGGGACTAGCGGGGAACACCGGGGAGTTGTTTTTT. Full variable domain (remainder filled in from reference TRBV7-2 and TRBJ2-2): GAGVSQSPSNKVTEKGKDVELRCDPISGHTALYWYRQSLGQGLEFLIYFQGNSAPDKSGLPSDRFSAERTGGSVSTLTIQRTQQEDSAVYLCASSFPGLAGNTGELFFGEGSRLTVL.

This clonotype came up many times. This chain uses TRBV27 with TRBJ1-2; 8 bases line up with TRBD1. Germline assignment: CDR1 MNHEY and CDR2 SMNVEV (reference sequence). Trimming at V came to 8 bases and at J to 3 bases, leaving 14 bases not matched to a gene. This CDR3 region has 16 residues. The CDR3 sequence: CASGDQGAPGDYGYTF. In DNA form, the CDR3 reads TGTGCCAGCGGAGACCAGGGGGCACCCGGGGACTATGGCTACACCTTC.

This clonotype has a count of ten or more. The rearrangement joins TRBV7-2 to TRBJ1-4; TRBD1 aligns across 8 bases. Germline CDR1 and CDR2: SGHTA and FQGNSA. Losses at the gene ends were 0 bases for V and 3 bases for J; bases not matched to a gene: 0. The CDR3 consists of 15 residues. CDR3 loop: CASSLADRANEKLFF. In DNA form, the CDR3 reads TGTGCCAGCAGCTTAGCGGACAGGGCTAATGAAAAACTGTTTTTT. Full variable domain (remainder filled in from reference TRBV7-2 and TRBJ1-4): GAGVSQSPSNKVTEKGKDVELRCDPISGHTALYWYRQSLGQGLEFLIYFQGNSAPDKSGLPSDRFSAERTGGSVSTLTIQRTQQEDSAVYLCASSLADRANEKLFFGSGTQLSVL.

This clonotype was seen repeatedly, ten times or more. The chain has TRBV2 and TRBJ2-2, with 8 bases that match TRBD2. From germline, CDR1 is SNHLY and CDR2 FYNNEI. The CDR3 is made up of 15 amino acids. V lost 3 bases to trimming and J lost 6 bases; unmatched junction nucleotides: 6. The CDR3 protein is CASSESGSIAGELFF. In DNA form, the CDR3 reads TGTGCCAGCAGTGAGAGCGGGAGTATCGCCGGGGAGCTGTTTTTT. The variable domain in full, completed from reference TRBV2 and TRBJ2-2, reads EPEVTQTPSHQVTQMGQEVILRCVPISNHLYFYWYRQILGQKVEFLVSFYNNEISEKSEIFDDQFSVERPDGSNFTLKIRSTKLEDSAMYFCASSESGSIAGELFFGEGSRLTVL.

This clonotype was recorded at least ten times. The chain couples TRBV5-1 to TRBJ2-1, with D perhaps matching TRBD1 (6 bases). The germline gives CDR1 SGHRS, CDR2 YFSETQ. Deletions cut 1 base from V and 3 bases from J, with 8 bases between. This CDR3 is built from 14 residues. The CDR3 nucleotides read TGCGCCAGCAGCTTGAGGACAGTCTACAATGAGCAGTTCTTC. Translating it yields CASSLRTVYNEQFF. The variable domain in full, completed from reference TRBV5-1 and TRBJ2-1, reads KAGVTQTPRYLIKTRGQQVTLSCSPISGHRSVSWYQQTPGQGLQFLFEYFSETQRNKGNFPGRFSGRQFSNSRSEMNVSTLELGDSALYLCASSLRTVYNEQFFGPGTRLTVL.

Many counts were recorded for this clonotype. The genes are TRBV21-1 and TRBJ2-2; the table assigns TRBD2, which was not confirmed against the DNA. TRBV21-1 is marked as a pseudogene. The CDR3 totals 17 residues. CDR3 in amino acids: CASRATSPVENTGELFF. In DNA form, the CDR3 reads TGTGCCAGCAGAGCGACAAGTCCGGTAGAGAACACCGGGGAGCTGTTTTTT.

Many counts were recorded for this clonotype. The rearrangement uses TRBV9 and TRBJ2-3; D unresolved. This CDR3 has 15 residues. CDR1 is SGDLS, CDR2 YYNGEE, per germline. V lost 4 bases and J lost 1, with 13 bases in between. As DNA, the CDR3 is TGTGCCAGCAGCCCGAACCTGGGCCGCACAGATACGCAGTATTTT. This gives the protein CASSPNLGRTDTQYF.

Comment on this clonotype: A much larger clonotype is one base distant, so this may be a read error. The CDR3 protein is CSLHRGHGTEAFF. CDR3 nucleotides: TGCAGCCTTCACAGGGGGCATGGCACTGAAGCTTTCTTT. The J gene is TRBJ1-1, the V gene TRBV29-1; 9 positions match TRBD1. With V trimmed by 8 bases and J by 4 bases, 8 bases remained unmatched. Germline V lookup: CDR1 SQVTM, CDR2 ANQGSEA. This CDR3 region has 13 residues.

This clonotype was seen repeatedly, ten times or more. The chain is built from TRBV7-2 and TRBJ1-6; D remains ambiguous. CDR1 is SGHTA and CDR2 is FQGNSA in the germline V gene. Trimming stripped 2 bases from V and 6 bases from J, with 11 bases between. The CDR3 sequence is 15 residues long. The chain's CDR3 is CASSLLRVGNSPLHF. The CDR3 nucleotides read TGTGCCAGCAGCTTATTGCGGGTGGGTAATTCACCCCTCCACTTT.

There are many counts of this clonotype. The chain couples TRBV18 to TRBJ1-6; 7 nucleotides match TRBD1. The CDR3 loop spans 17 amino acids. The junction had 12 bases not matched to a gene; V was cut back by 2 bases and J by 8 bases. CDR1 and CDR2 (germline): KGHSH, LQKENI. The chain's CDR3 is CASSPSAPRGKDSPLHF. CDR3 nucleotides: TGTGCCAGCTCACCATCAGCTCCCAGGGGGAAAGATTCACCCCTCCACTTT.

This clonotype has ten or more counts. V is TRBV7-6 and J is TRBJ1-4; D is unclear. CDR1 SGHVS and CDR2 FNYEAQ come from the germline V gene. The CDR3 totals 16 residues. V gave up 5 bases and J gave up 4 bases, with 17 bases separating them. The CDR3 DNA follows: TGTGCCAGCAGCCCCCGACGCGGGTGGAGTAATGAAAAACTGTTTTTT. Amino acid sequence: CASSPRRGWSNEKLFF. The full variable domain, its missing parts supplied by reference TRBV7-6 and TRBJ1-4, is GAGVSQSPRYKVTKRGQDVALRCDPISGHVSLYWYRQALGQGPEFLTYFNYEAQQDKSGLPNDRFSAERPEGSISTLTIQRTEQRDSAMYRCASSPRRGWSNEKLFFGSGTQLSVL.

This clonotype was seen at least ten times. The V gene is TRBV5-1, the J gene TRBJ2-3; D ambiguous. Germline CDR1 is SGHRS and CDR2 is YFSETQ. V was pared by 6 bases and J by 8 bases, with 10 bases between. This CDR3 comprises 11 residues. CDR3 sequence (DNA): TGCGCCAGCAAGGACCCGGGTACGCAGTATTTT. This codes for CASKDPGTQYF. The complete variable domain, with remaining parts taken from reference TRBV5-1 and TRBJ2-3, reads KAGVTQTPRYLIKTRGQQVTLSCSPISGHRSVSWYQQTPGQGLQFLFEYFSETQRNKGNFPGRFSGRQFSNSRSEMNVSTLELGDSALYLCASKDPGTQYFGPGTRLTVL.

The table lists this clonotype with many counts. V and J are TRBV5-5 and TRBJ2-2; D is perhaps TRBD1 (6 bases). Trimming cost V 4 bases and J 0 bases, with 13 bases left between them. The V gene's germline CDR1 is SGHKS and CDR2 YYEKEE (reference sequence). The CDR3 covers 16 residues. The DNA for the CDR3 is TGTGCCAGCAGCAAACTGACAGGAGCGAACACCGGGGAGCTGTTTTTT. It translates to CASSKLTGANTGELFF.

The chain combines TRBV5-1 with TRBJ2-3; D gene ambiguous. The CDR3 contains 14 residues. Germline lookup yields CDR1 SGHRS and CDR2 YFSETQ. The V gene lost 0 bases and the J gene lost 4 bases, with 9 bases spanning the gap. CDR3 region: CASSLAWTADTQYF. In DNA, the CDR3 is TGCGCCAGCAGCTTGGCTTGGACCGCAGATACGCAGTATTTT.

This clonotype was detected many times. The chain uses TRBV7-9 and TRBJ2-2; the D gene is possibly TRBD1 (6 bases). Per the germline V gene, CDR1 is SEHNR and CDR2 is FQNEAQ (reference sequence). This CDR3 comprises 16 residues. V lost 5 bases to trimming and J lost 1 base, with 14 bases between them. The DNA of the CDR3 is TGTGCCAGCAGCCCTCGAGGGGGAATGAACACCGGGGAGCTGTTTTTT. Translated: CASSPRGGMNTGELFF.

The table lists this clonotype with many counts. The V gene is TRBV5-1, the J gene TRBJ2-3; tentatively, D is TRBD2 (6 bases). In germline, CDR1 is SGHRS, CDR2 YFSETQ. The V end was cut by 1 base, the J end by 6 bases, with 12 bases between. This CDR3 has 14 amino acids. The CDR3 coding sequence is TGCGCCAGCAGCTTGATCCGGGGGTGGGATACGCAGTATTTT. It is translated as CASSLIRGWDTQYF.